What follows is one T cell receptor (beta chain) and its context. One end of the junction does not line up with germline, which may come from a read error. The data belong to a study of human T cells and chemical hapten exposure. Time point denoted: patch test 1, 2 weeks after DPC sensitization. Treatment: therapeutic diphenylcyclopropenone sensitization with weekly scalp DPC. TCRdb ran MiXCR on the RACE reads and lists one entry per CDR3 protein. Of some 350,000 distinct CDR3 sequences listed, under 9% were seen once; the top ten hold around 8.2%. Germline assignment: CDR1 SGDLS and CDR2 YYNGEE. CDR3 length: 12 amino acids.

This receptor was obtained from a woman aged 18-29 years with alopecia areata. Some clones in this sample may be carry-over from other donors' samples. Sequences were derived from whole blood, sampled in connection with sensitization to the hapten diphenylcyclopropenone (DPC). The J gene is TRBJ2-1, the V gene TRBV9; D possibly corresponds to TRBD1 (5 bases). The DNA of the CDR3 is TGTGCCAGAAGCGTAGTGGGGCAGGAGCAGTTCTTC. This codes for CARSVVGQEQFF.